The present entry profiles one TCR beta chain with its context. What it recognizes is unknown. The time point: peripheral blood 6 weeks after treatment start. Urothelial carcinoma in patients was locally advanced or metastatic. Each patient gave between 1 and 8 samples, pretreatment and on-treatment. Germline CDR1 reads MNHEY; CDR2 reads SVGAGI. This CDR3 region has 15 residues. Trimming removed 7 bases from V and 2 bases from J; junction bases left unmatched: 5. The data derive from a study of PD-L1 blockade in urothelial cancer. Study conclusions and caveats: For durable-benefit patients, tumor-associated blood clones expanded more at 3 weeks.

Each PCR had synthetic TCR analog templates added to it as a spike-in. TCRdb's table, derived via immunoSEQ multiplex PCR, lists solely in-frame clones and lacks some. The data hold approximately 30,000 clones, with about nine tenths observed a single time. This TCR was sampled from a man older than 75 with urothelial cancer. Sequenced material: PBMCs, taken around atezolizumab (anti-PD-L1) treatment. V usage is TRBV6-5 and J usage is TRBJ2-1; 10 bases are shared with TRBD2. The CDR3 loop reads CASTRTSGAYNEQFF. In DNA, the CDR3 is TGTGCCAGCACCCGGACTAGCGGAGCCTACAATGAGCAGTTCTTC.